The subject of this entry is one T cell receptor beta chain. Its antigen is not identified. Tagging with unique molecular identifiers was a feature of the TCR beta cDNA libraries. One entry per CDR3 protein, called by TCRdb with MiXCR from the PCR reads. The table shows around 400,000 distinct CDR3 sequences, with approximately 38% occurring only once. CDR1 SEHNR and CDR2 FQNEAQ come from the germline V gene (reference sequence). This CDR3 contains 13 residues. Trimming cost V 5 bases and J 5 bases, with 12 bases left between them. This record belongs to a study of post-analysis software for immune sequencing data. The study's findings and limits: The study found TRBV5-6, TRBV5-1 and TRBV20-1 among 4 or 5 TRBV segments more frequent in patients than controls.

The TCR comes from a girl aged 5-17 years with multiple sclerosis. The sample consisted of blood. The rearrangement uses TRBV7-9 and TRBJ1-1; D not resolved. CDR3 in DNA: TGTGCCAGCAGCGGCCCGATGGAGACTGAAGCTTTCTTT. Encoded protein: CASSGPMETEAFF.